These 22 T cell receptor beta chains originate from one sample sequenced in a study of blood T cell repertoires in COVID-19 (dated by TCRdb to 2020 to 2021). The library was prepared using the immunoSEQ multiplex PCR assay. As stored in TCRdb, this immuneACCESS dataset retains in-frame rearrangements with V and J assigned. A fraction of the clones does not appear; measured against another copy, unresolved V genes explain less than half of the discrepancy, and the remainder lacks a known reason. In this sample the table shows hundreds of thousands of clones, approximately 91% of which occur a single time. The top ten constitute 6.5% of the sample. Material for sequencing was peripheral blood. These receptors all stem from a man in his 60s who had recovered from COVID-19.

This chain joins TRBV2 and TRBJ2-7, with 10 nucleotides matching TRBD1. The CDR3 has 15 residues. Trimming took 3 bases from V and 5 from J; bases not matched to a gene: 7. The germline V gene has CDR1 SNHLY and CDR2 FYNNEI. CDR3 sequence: CASSEPGQGSHEQYF. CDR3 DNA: TGTGCCAGCAGTGAGCCGGGACAGGGGTCTCACGAGCAGTACTTC.

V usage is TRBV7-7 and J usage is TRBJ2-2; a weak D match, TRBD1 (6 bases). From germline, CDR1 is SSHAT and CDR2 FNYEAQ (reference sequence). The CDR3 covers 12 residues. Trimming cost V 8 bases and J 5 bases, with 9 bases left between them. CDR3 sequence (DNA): TGTGCCAGCTTGGGGGCAACCGGGGAGCTGTTTTTT. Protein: CASLGATGELFF.

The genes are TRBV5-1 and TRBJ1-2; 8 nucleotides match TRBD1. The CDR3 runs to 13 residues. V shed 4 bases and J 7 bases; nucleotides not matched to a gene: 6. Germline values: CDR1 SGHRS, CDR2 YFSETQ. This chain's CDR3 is CASSTQGAGGYTF. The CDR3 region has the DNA TGCGCCAGCAGCACGCAGGGGGCAGGTGGCTACACCTTC. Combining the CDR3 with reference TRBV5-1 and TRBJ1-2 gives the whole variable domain KAGVTQTPRYLIKTRGQQVTLSCSPISGHRSVSWYQQTPGQGLQFLFEYFSETQRNKGNFPGRFSGRQFSNSRSEMNVSTLELGDSALYLCASSTQGAGGYTFGSGTRLTVV.

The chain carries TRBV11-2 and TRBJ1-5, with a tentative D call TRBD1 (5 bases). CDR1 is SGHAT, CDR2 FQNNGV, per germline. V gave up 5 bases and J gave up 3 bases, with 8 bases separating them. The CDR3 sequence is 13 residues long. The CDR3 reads CASSPGNNQPQHF. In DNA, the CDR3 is TGTGCCAGCAGCCCAGGGAACAATCAGCCCCAGCATTTT.

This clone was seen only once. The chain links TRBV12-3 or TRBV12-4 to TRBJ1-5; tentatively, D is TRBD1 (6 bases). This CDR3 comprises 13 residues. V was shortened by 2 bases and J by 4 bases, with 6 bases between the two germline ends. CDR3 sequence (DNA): TGTGCCAGCAGTTTACAGGGGAATCAGCCCCAGCATTTT. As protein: CASSLQGNQPQHF.

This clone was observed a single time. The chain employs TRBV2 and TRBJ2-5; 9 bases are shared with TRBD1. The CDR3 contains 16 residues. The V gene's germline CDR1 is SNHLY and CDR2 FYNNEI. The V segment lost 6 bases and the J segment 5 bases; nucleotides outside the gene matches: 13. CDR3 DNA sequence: TGTGCCAGCAGCCGTGAAGGGACAGGGAGGCCGGAGACCCAGTACTTC. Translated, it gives CASSREGTGRPETQYF.

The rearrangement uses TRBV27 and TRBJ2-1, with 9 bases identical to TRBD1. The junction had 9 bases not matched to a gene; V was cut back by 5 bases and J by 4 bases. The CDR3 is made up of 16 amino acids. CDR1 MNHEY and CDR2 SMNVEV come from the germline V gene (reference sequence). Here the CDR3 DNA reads TGTGCCAGCAGTACGAAAACAGGGGGCGGTTACAATGAGCAGTTCTTC. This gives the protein CASSTKTGGGYNEQFF.

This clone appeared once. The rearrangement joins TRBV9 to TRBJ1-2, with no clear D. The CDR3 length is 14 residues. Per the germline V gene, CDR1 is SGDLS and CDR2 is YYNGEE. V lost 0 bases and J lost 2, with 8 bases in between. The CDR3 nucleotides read TGTGCCAGCAGCGTAGGGTCCGAGAACTATGGCTACACCTTC. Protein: CASSVGSENYGYTF. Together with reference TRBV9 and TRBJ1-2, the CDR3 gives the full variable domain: DSGVTQTPKHLITATGQRVTLRCSPRSGDLSVYWYQQSLDQGLQFLIQYYNGEERAKGNILERFSAQQFPDLHSELNLSSLELGDSALYFCASSVGSENYGYTFGSGTRLTVV.

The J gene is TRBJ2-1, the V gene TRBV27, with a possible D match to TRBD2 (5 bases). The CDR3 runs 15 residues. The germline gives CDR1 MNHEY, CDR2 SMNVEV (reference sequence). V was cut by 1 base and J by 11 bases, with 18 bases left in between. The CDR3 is CASSLLASLTGKQFF. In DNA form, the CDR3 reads TGTGCCAGCAGTTTATTGGCTAGCTTAACGGGGAAGCAGTTCTTC.

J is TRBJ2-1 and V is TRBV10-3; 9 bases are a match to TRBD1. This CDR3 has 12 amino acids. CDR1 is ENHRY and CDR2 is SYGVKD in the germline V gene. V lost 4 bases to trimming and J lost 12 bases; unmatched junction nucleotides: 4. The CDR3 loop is CAISGDRVGQFF. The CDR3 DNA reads TGTGCCATCAGTGGGGACAGGGTAGGGCAGTTCTTC.

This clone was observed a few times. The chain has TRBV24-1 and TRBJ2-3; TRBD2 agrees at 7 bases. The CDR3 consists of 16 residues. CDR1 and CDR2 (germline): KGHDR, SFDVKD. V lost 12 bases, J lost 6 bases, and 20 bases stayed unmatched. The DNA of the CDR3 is TGTGCCGGCCGGCGAGGGACTACCACTCGTGCTGATACGCAGTATTTT. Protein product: CAGRRGTTTRADTQYF.

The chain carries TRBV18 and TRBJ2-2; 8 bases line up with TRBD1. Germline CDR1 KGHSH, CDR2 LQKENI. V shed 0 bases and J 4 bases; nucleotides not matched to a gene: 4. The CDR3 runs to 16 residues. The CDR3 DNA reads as TGTGCCAGCTCACCACCCGCAGGGGGCATCACCGGGGAGCTGTTTTTT. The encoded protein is CASSPPAGGITGELFF.

CDR3 sequence reads: CASSGTSGGNEQFF. The CDR3 DNA reads TGTGCCAGCAGCGGGACTAGCGGGGGAAATGAGCAGTTCTTC. V usage is TRBV9 and J usage is TRBJ2-1; TRBD2 aligns across 13 bases. The junction had 1 base not matched to a gene; V was cut back by 3 bases and J by 7 bases. Per germline, CDR1 SGDLS and CDR2 YYNGEE. This CDR3 is built from 14 residues.

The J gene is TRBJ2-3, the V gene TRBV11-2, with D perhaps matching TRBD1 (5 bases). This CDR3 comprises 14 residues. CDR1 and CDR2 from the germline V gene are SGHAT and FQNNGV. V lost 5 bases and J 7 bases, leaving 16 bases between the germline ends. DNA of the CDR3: TGTGCCAGCAGCGCCTGGCAGGGCCCTAATACGCAGTATTTT. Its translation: CASSAWQGPNTQYF.

The CDR3 sequence: CSVEEGGTARYEQYF. CDR3 in DNA: TGCAGCGTTGAAGAAGGGGGGACAGCGCGCTACGAGCAGTACTTC. The chain carries TRBV29-1 and TRBJ2-7; TRBD1 is a possible D gene (7 bases). In germline, CDR1 is SQVTM, CDR2 ANQGSEA. The CDR3 is 15 residues long. Trimming took 0 bases from V and 3 from J, leaving 15 bases between them.

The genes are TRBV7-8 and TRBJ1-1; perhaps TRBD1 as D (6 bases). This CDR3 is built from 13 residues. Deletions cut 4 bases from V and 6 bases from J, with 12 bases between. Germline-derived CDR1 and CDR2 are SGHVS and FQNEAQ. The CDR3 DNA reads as TGTGCCAGCAGCTATCAGGGGTTCGCTGAAGCTTTCTTT. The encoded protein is CASSYQGFAEAFF.

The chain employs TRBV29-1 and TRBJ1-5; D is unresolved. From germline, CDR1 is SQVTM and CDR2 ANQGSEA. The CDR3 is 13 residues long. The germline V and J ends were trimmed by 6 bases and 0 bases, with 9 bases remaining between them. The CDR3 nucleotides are TGCAGCGTATCAGGTGGTAGCAATCAGCCCCAGCATTTT. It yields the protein CSVSGGSNQPQHF.

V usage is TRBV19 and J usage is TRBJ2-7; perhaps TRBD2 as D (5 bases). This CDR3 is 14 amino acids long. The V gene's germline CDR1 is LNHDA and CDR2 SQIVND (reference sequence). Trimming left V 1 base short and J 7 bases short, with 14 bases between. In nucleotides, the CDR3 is TGTGCCAGTAGTATAGTCGGCCTAGCCGGGGAGCAGTACTTC. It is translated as CASSIVGLAGEQYF.

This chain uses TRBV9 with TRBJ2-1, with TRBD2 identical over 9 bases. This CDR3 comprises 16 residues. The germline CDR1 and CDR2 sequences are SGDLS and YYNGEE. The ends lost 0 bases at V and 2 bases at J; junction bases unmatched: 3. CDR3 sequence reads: CASSVVSGGPYNEQFF. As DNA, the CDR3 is TGTGCCAGCAGCGTAGTAAGCGGGGGGCCCTACAATGAGCAGTTCTTC.

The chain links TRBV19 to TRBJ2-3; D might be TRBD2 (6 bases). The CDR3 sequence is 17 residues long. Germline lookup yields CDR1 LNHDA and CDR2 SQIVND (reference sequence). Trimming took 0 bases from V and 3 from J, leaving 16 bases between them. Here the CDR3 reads CASSIDAQTGRTDTQYF. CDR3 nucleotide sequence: TGTGCCAGTAGTATAGATGCCCAGACGGGGAGGACAGATACGCAGTATTTT. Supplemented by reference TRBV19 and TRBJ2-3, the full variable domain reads DGGITQSPKYLFRKEGQNVTLSCEQNLNHDAMYWYRQDPGQGLRLIYYSQIVNDFQKGDIAEGYSVSREKKESFPLTVTSAQKNPTAFYLCASSIDAQTGRTDTQYFGPGTRLTVL.

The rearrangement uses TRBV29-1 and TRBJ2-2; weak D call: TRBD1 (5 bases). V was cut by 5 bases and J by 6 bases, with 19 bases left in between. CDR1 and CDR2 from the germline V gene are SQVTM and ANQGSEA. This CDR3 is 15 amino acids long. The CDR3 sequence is CSVFTRQGLSGELFF. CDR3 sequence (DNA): TGCAGCGTTTTCACAAGGCAGGGTCTCTCCGGGGAGCTGTTTTTT.

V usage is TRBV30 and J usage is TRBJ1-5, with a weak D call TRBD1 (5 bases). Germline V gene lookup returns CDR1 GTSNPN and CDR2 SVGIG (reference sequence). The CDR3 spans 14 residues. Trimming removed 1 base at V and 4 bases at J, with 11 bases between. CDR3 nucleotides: TGTGCCTGGAGTGGAACAGGTATAAATCAGCCCCAGCATTTT. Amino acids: CAWSGTGINQPQHF.